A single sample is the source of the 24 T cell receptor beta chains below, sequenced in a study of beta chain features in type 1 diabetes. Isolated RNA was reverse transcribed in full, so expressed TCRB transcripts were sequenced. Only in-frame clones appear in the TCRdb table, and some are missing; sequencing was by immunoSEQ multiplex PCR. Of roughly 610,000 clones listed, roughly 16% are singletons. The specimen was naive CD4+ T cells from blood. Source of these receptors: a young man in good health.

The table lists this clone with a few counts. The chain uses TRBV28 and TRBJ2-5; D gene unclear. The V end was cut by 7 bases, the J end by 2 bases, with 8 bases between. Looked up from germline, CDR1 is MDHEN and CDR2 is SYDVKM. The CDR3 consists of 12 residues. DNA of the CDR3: TGTGCCAGCACCTGGGGACAAGAGACCCAGTACTTC. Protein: CASTWGQETQYF.

The CDR3 coding sequence is TGTGCCAGCAGTCGGACTAGTGCAATGGGCGATGAGCAGTTCTTC. Protein: CASSRTSAMGDEQFF. The chain carries TRBV7-2 and TRBJ2-1, with 7 bases matching TRBD2. The germline CDR1 and CDR2 sequences are SGHTA and FQGNSA. CDR3 length equals 15 residues. Trimming removed 6 bases from V and 8 bases from J; junction bases left unmatched: 13.

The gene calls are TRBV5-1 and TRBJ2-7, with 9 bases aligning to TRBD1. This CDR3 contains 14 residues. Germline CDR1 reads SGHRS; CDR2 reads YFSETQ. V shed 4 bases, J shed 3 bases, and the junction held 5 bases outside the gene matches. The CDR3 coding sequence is TGCGCCAGCAGCCGTCCGACAGGGGGCTACGAGCAGTACTTC. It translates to CASSRPTGGYEQYF.

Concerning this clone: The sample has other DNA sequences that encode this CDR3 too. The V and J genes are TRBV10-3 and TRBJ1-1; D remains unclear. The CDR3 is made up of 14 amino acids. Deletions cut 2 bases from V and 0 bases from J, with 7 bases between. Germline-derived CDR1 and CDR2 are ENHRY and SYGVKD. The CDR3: CAISERTVNTEAFF. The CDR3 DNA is TGTGCCATCAGTGAGCGGACGGTGAACACTGAAGCTTTCTTT.

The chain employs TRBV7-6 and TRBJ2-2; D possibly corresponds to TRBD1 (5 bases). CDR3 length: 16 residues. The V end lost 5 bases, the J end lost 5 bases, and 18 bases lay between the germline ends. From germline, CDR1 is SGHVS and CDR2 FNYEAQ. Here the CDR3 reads CASSILRQLDTGELFF. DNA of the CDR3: TGTGCCAGCAGCATCCTCCGACAGTTAGATACCGGGGAGCTGTTTTTT.

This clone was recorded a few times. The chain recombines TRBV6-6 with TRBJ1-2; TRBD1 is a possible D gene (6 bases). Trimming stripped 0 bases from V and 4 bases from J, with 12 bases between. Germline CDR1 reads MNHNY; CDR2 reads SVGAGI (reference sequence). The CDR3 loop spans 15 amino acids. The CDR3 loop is CASSYSGGAGYGYTF. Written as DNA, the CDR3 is TGTGCCAGCAGTTACTCGGGGGGCGCTGGCTATGGCTACACCTTC.

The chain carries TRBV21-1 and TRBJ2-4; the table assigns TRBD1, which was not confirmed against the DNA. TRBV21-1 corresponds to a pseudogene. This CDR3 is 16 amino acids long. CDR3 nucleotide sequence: TGTGCCAGCAGCAAAGCGGGCAGGGCTGCCAGAAACATTCAGTACTTC. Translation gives CASSKAGRAARNIQYF.

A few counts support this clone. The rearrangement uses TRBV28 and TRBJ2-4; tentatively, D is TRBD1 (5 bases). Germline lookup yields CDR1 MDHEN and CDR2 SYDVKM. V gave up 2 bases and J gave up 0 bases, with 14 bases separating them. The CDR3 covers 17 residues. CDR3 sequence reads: CASSLARGILAKNIQYF. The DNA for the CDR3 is TGTGCCAGCAGTTTAGCAAGGGGAATTCTAGCCAAAAACATTCAGTACTTC.

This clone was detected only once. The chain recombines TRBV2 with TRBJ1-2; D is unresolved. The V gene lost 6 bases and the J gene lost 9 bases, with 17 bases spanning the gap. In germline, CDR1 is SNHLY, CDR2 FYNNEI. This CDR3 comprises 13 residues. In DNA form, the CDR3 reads TGTGCCAGCAGGGGGTTGATAACTATGCGCTACACCTTC. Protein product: CASRGLITMRYTF. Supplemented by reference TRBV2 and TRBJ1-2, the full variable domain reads EPEVTQTPSHQVTQMGQEVILRCVPISNHLYFYWYRQILGQKVEFLVSFYNNEISEKSEIFDDQFSVERPDGSNFTLKIRSTKLEDSAMYFCASRGLITMRYTFGSGTRLTVV.

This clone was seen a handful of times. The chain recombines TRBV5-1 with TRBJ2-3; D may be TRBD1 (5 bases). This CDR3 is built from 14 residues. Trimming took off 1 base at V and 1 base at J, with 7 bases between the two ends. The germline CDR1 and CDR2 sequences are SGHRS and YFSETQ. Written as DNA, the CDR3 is TGCGCCAGCAGCTTGCCAGGGCGCACAGATACGCAGTATTTT. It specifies CASSLPGRTDTQYF.

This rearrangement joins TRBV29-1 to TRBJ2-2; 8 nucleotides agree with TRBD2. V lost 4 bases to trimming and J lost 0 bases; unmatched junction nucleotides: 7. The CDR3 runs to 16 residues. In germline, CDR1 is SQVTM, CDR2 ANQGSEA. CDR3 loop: CSVGAAGGSNTGELFF. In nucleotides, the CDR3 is TGCAGCGTTGGGGCGGCGGGAGGCTCGAACACCGGGGAGCTGTTTTTT.

The CDR3 DNA reads as TGCAGCGCCATTATAGCAGGGACTCAGCCCCAGCATTTT. This sequence encodes CSAIIAGTQPQHF. The chain uses TRBV29-1 and TRBJ1-5; D possibly corresponds to TRBD1 (5 bases). Trimming took 7 bases from V and 6 from J, leaving 16 bases between them. CDR1 is SQVTM, CDR2 ANQGSEA, per germline. This CDR3 contains 13 residues.

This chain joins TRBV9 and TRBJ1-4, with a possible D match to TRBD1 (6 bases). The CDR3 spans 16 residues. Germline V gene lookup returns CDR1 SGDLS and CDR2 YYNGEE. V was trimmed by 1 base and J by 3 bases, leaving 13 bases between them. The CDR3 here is CASSVSPGAPNEKLFF. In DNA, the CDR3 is TGTGCCAGCAGCGTATCCCCGGGGGCGCCTAATGAAAAACTGTTTTTT.

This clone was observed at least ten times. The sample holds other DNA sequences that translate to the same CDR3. The CDR3, as DNA: TGCGCCAGCAGCACCCAAGAGACCCAGTACTTC. Its translation is CASSTQETQYF. The chain employs TRBV5-1 and TRBJ2-5; D not resolved. Trimming left V 4 bases short and J 1 base short, with 2 bases between. Germline lookup yields CDR1 SGHRS and CDR2 YFSETQ. This CDR3 has 11 amino acids.

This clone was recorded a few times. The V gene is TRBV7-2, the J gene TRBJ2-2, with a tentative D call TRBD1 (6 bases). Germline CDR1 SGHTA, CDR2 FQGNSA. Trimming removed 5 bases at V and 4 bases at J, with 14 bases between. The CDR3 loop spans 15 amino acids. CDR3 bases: TGTGCCAGCAGCCCCCGGACAGCGCCCACCGGGGAGCTGTTTTTT. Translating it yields CASSPRTAPTGELFF.

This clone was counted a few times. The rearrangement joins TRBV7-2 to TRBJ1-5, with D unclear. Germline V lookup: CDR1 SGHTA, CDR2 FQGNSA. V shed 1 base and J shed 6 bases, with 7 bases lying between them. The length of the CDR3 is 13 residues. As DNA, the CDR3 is TGTGCCAGCAGCTTAGAGGTCCGTCAGCCCCAGCATTTT. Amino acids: CASSLEVRQPQHF. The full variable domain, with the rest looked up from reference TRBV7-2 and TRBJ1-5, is GAGVSQSPSNKVTEKGKDVELRCDPISGHTALYWYRQSLGQGLEFLIYFQGNSAPDKSGLPSDRFSAERTGGSVSTLTIQRTQQEDSAVYLCASSLEVRQPQHFGDGTRLSIL.

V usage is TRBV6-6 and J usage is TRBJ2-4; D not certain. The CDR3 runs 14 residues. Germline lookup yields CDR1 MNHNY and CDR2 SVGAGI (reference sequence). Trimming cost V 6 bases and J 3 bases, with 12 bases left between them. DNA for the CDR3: TGTGCCAGCAGAACGGGCCCGGGCAAAAACATTCAGTACTTC. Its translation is CASRTGPGKNIQYF.

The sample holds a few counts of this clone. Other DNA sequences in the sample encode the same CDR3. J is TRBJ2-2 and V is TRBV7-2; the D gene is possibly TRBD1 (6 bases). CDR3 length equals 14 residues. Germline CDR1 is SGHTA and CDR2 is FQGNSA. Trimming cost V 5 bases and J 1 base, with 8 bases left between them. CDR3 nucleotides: TGTGCCAGCAGCCCACAGGGGAACACCGGGGAGCTGTTTTTT. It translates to CASSPQGNTGELFF.

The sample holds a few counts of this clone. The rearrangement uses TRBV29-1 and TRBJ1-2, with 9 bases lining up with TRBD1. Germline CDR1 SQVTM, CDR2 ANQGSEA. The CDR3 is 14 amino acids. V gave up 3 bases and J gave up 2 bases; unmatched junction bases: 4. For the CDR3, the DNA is TGCAGCGTTGAGGCCGGGACAGGGAACTATGGCTACACCTTC. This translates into CSVEAGTGNYGYTF.

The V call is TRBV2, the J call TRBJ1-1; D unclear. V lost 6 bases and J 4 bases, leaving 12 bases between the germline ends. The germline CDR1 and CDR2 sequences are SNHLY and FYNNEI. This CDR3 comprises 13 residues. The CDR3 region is CASRGEGGTEAFF. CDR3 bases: TGTGCCAGCAGGGGAGAGGGCGGCACTGAAGCTTTCTTT.

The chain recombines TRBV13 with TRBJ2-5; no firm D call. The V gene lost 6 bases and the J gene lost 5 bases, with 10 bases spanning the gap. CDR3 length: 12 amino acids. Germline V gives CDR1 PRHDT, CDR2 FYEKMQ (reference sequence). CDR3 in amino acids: CASSARGETQYF. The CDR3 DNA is TGTGCCAGCAGTGCGAGAGGCGAGACCCAGTACTTC.

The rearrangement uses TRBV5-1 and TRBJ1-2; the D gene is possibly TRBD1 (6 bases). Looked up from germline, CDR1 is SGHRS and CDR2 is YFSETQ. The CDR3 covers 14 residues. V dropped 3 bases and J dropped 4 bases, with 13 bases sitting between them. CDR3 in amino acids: CASSSKQGSYGYTF. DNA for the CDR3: TGCGCCAGCAGCTCAAAACAGGGTTCCTATGGCTACACCTTC.

The CDR3 reads CASSFDRGRYGYTF. The DNA for the CDR3 is TGTGCCAGCAGCTTTGACAGGGGAAGGTATGGCTACACCTTC. The V gene is TRBV7-2, the J gene TRBJ1-2; 8 nucleotides align to TRBD1. The CDR3 has 14 residues. Germline V gene lookup returns CDR1 SGHTA and CDR2 FQGNSA. V was clipped by 3 bases and J by 5 bases; unmatched bases: 5.

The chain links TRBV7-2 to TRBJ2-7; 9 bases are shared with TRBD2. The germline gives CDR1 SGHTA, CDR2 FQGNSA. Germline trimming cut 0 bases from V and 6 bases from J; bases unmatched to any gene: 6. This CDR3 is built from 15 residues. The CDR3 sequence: CASSLASRGGGEQYF. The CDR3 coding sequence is TGTGCCAGCAGCTTAGCGTCGCGGGGGGGCGGCGAGCAGTACTTC.